One and the same sample provided the 18 T cell receptor beta chains below, sequenced in a study of technical replicates of blood from a few donors (dated by TCRdb to about 2017). Libraries were built with the immunoSEQ multiplex PCR assay. TCRdb obtained this table from immuneACCESS and retained in-frame rearrangements with V and J assigned. These tables miss some clones; where compared with another copy, unresolved V genes account for less than half of the shortfall, and the remainder is unexplained. The sample includes about 80,000 clones, with around 94% observed a single time. Clones ranked in the top ten supply roughly 0.38% of the sample. Sequenced input: T cells isolated from PBMCs. The source is a human donor in good health.

The gene calls are TRBV5-4 and TRBJ2-2; unclear D gene. V was trimmed by 5 bases and J by 6 bases, leaving 8 bases between them. From germline, CDR1 is SGHNT and CDR2 YYREEE (reference sequence). The CDR3 is made up of 12 amino acids. CDR3 in amino acids: CASSTVSGELFF. The DNA of the CDR3 is TGTGCCAGCAGTACGGTTTCCGGGGAGCTGTTTTTT.

The CDR3 nucleotides are TGTGCCATCAGGGGCTCGGAAGCGGGAGGGATCACAGATACGCAGTATTTT. Translation: CAIRGSEAGGITDTQYF. V usage is TRBV10-3 and J usage is TRBJ2-3, with 10 bases that match TRBD2. Trimming removed 6 bases from V and 2 bases from J; junction bases left unmatched: 11. The germline V gene encodes CDR1 ENHRY and CDR2 SYGVKD. This CDR3 has 17 amino acids.

This chain joins TRBV13 and TRBJ2-7; 8 nucleotides align to TRBD1. The V gene end was trimmed by 4 bases and the J gene end by 5 bases; junction bases not matched to a gene: 10. The CDR3 is 15 residues long. Germline V gives CDR1 PRHDT, CDR2 FYEKMQ (reference sequence). The CDR3 sequence is CASSSTGTGFDEQYF. CDR3 coding DNA: TGTGCCAGCAGCTCCACAGGGACAGGTTTCGACGAGCAGTACTTC.

The chain uses TRBV7-2 and TRBJ2-1; tentative D call: TRBD2 (6 bases). The V end lost 7 bases, the J end lost 4 bases, and 17 bases lay between the germline ends. The CDR3 consists of 15 residues. Germline loops: CDR1 SGHTA, CDR2 FQGNSA. The CDR3 region has the DNA TGTGCCAGCACTCCCCTCAGGACTATTTACAATGAGCAGTTCTTC. Residues: CASTPLRTIYNEQFF.

The gene calls are TRBV7-8 and TRBJ2-7; 9 bases agree with TRBD1. The CDR3 contains 15 residues. V was pared by 4 bases and J by 5 bases, with 9 bases of the junction left unmatched. CDR1 and CDR2 (germline): SGHVS, FQNEAQ. The CDR3 region is CASSSGQGIMDEQYF. The DNA for the CDR3 is TGTGCCAGCAGCTCCGGACAGGGGATTATGGACGAGCAGTACTTC.

The rearrangement uses TRBV7-3 and TRBJ2-1, with 8 bases lining up with TRBD1. CDR1 and CDR2 (germline): SGHTA, FQGTGA. This CDR3 spans 17 amino acids. Unmatched junction bases numbered 13, after V lost 2 bases and J lost 7 bases. The CDR3 DNA follows: TGTGCCAGCAGCTTATTTCCAGGGGGCCCCCTGAGGAATGAGCAGTTCTTC. This sequence encodes CASSLFPGGPLRNEQFF.

This clone was recorded once. V and J are TRBV5-4 and TRBJ2-5; TRBD1 matches 8 bases. V shed 4 bases and J 5 bases; nucleotides not matched to a gene: 10. The germline CDR1 and CDR2 sequences are SGHNT and YYREEE (reference sequence). The CDR3 runs 15 residues. CDR3 in DNA: TGTGCCAGCAGCAGGGCGACAGGGGAGGAGGAGACCCAGTACTTC. Amino acid sequence: CASSRATGEEETQYF.

The V gene is TRBV9, the J gene TRBJ2-3; no definite D call. The CDR3 sequence is 16 residues long. V was pared by 3 bases and J by 2 bases, with 16 bases between. CDR1 is SGDLS and CDR2 is YYNGEE in the germline V gene. The CDR3 here is CASSEPQVADTDTQYF. Here the CDR3 DNA reads TGTGCCAGCAGCGAACCGCAAGTGGCAGACACAGATACGCAGTATTTT.

This rearrangement joins TRBV10-3 to TRBJ1-1; D is perhaps TRBD1 (5 bases). The CDR3 has 14 residues. The V gene lost 9 bases and the J gene lost 4 bases, with 18 bases spanning the gap. Germline V gene data show CDR1 as ENHRY and CDR2 as SYGVKD. In DNA form, the CDR3 reads TGTGCCATTGGGGGATGGGGGGATCGCACTGAAGCTTTCTTT. The encoded protein is CAIGGWGDRTEAFF.

V gene TRBV14 combines with J gene TRBJ2-3, with 7 bases aligning to TRBD2. The germline V gene encodes CDR1 SGHDN and CDR2 FVKESK. This CDR3 spans 17 amino acids. Trimming at V came to 4 bases and at J to 4 bases, leaving 14 bases not matched to a gene. Written as DNA, the CDR3 is TGTGCCAGCAGCCTATATTTCGGGCGGGAGATATCAGATACGCAGTATTTT. As protein: CASSLYFGREISDTQYF.

The chain couples TRBV5-6 to TRBJ2-3; D may be TRBD1 (6 bases). V was cut by 0 bases and J by 5 bases, with 13 bases left in between. The CDR3 covers 15 residues. CDR1 and CDR2 (germline): SGHDT, YYEEEE. The CDR3 region is CASSLAQGQRDTQYF. CDR3 sequence (DNA): TGTGCCAGCAGCTTGGCGCAGGGGCAGAGAGATACGCAGTATTTT. Combining the CDR3 with reference TRBV5-6 and TRBJ2-3 gives the whole variable domain DAGVTQSPTHLIKTRGQQVTLRCSPKSGHDTVSWYQQALGQGPQFIFQYYEEEERQRGNFPDRFSGHQFPNYSSELNVNALLLGDSALYLCASSLAQGQRDTQYFGPGTRLTVL.

The chain joins TRBV10-1 to TRBJ2-3, with unresolved D. There are 12 residues in the CDR3. V lost 8 bases and J lost 6, with 12 bases in between. Germline CDR1 is WNHNN and CDR2 is SYGVQD (reference sequence). The DNA of the CDR3 is TGCGCCAGCTCCGACTTCGGGGATACGCAGTATTTT. As protein: CASSDFGDTQYF.

The genes are TRBV4-1 and TRBJ2-7; 8 nucleotides align to TRBD1. After removal of 4 bases from V and 5 bases from J, the junction contained 7 bases not matched to a gene. Germline lookup yields CDR1 MGHRA and CDR2 YSYEKL. CDR3 length: 14 amino acids. The DNA for the CDR3 is TGCGCCAGCAGCCGGTATGGACAGGGAAACGAGCAGTACTTC. Translated: CASSRYGQGNEQYF.

The chain combines TRBV27 with TRBJ2-4, with a weak D call TRBD2 (6 bases). Germline V gives CDR1 MNHEY, CDR2 SMNVEV (reference sequence). The CDR3 is made up of 14 amino acids. V was pared by 4 bases and J by 0 bases, with 7 bases between. DNA of the CDR3: TGTGCCAGCAGTTGGACTATAGCCAAAAACATTCAGTACTTC. Translating gives CASSWTIAKNIQYF.

The V and J genes are TRBV30 and TRBJ2-1; 7 bases are a match to TRBD2. V lost 0 bases, J lost 5 bases, and 7 bases stayed unmatched. The CDR3 runs 15 residues. Germline V gene sequence: CDR1 GTSNPN, CDR2 SVGIG (reference sequence). For the CDR3, the DNA is TGTGCCTGGAGTGTATTGGGCGGGAGAAACAATGAGCAGTTCTTC. Amino acid sequence: CAWSVLGGRNNEQFF.

The rearrangement links TRBV7-9 to TRBJ2-1; 11 positions agree with TRBD2. The V gene end was trimmed by 2 bases and the J gene end by 4 bases; junction bases not matched to a gene: 4. This CDR3 has 16 amino acids. Germline CDR1 is SEHNR and CDR2 is FQNEAQ (reference sequence). In nucleotides, the CDR3 is TGTGCCAGCAGCTTATATCTAGCGGGAGGTTACAATGAGCAGTTCTTC. Its translation: CASSLYLAGGYNEQFF.

This CDR3 is CASSEGTGYFGYTF. The CDR3 DNA is TGTGCCAGCAGCGAAGGGACAGGGTATTTTGGCTACACCTTC. The chain has TRBV6-4 and TRBJ1-2, with 9 bases matching TRBD1. The V gene's germline CDR1 is MRHNA and CDR2 SNTAGT. This CDR3 comprises 14 residues. Trimming at V came to 6 bases and at J to 7 bases, leaving 9 bases not matched to a gene.

The V gene is TRBV30, the J gene TRBJ2-7, with a possible D match to TRBD2 (6 bases). There are 15 residues in the CDR3. V shed 0 bases and J shed 4 bases, with 16 bases lying between them. CDR1 and CDR2 from the germline V gene are GTSNPN and SVGIG (reference sequence). The CDR3 bases are TGTGCCTGGAGTGTACGGGGGATCGGCGTGTACGAGCAGTACTTC. Protein: CAWSVRGIGVYEQYF.